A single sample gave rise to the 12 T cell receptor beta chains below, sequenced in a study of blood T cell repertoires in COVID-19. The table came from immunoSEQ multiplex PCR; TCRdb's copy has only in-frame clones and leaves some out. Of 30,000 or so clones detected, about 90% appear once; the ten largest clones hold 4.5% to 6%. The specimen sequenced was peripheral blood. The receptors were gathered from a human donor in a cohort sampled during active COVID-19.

CDR3 in amino acids: CASSLDQGGEAFF. The CDR3, as DNA: TGCGCCAGCAGCTTGGATCAGGGGGGTGAAGCTTTCTTT. The rearrangement links TRBV5-1 to TRBJ1-1; TRBD1 matches at 7 bases. Germline trimming cut 0 bases from V and 7 bases from J; bases unmatched to any gene: 3. The CDR3 extends over 13 amino acids. Germline V gene data show CDR1 as SGHRS and CDR2 as YFSETQ. Full variable domain (missing parts from reference TRBV5-1 and TRBJ1-1): KAGVTQTPRYLIKTRGQQVTLSCSPISGHRSVSWYQQTPGQGLQFLFEYFSETQRNKGNFPGRFSGRQFSNSRSEMNVSTLELGDSALYLCASSLDQGGEAFFGQGTRLTVV.

The chain's CDR3 is CASSLVGGRGYTF. CDR3 nucleotide sequence: TGTGCCAGCAGCTTGGTGGGAGGACGGGGCTACACCTTC. The chain combines TRBV5-4 with TRBJ1-2; the D is unclear. V was cut by 0 bases and J by 8 bases, with 11 bases left in between. The germline V gene has CDR1 SGHNT and CDR2 YYREEE (reference sequence). There are 13 residues in the CDR3.

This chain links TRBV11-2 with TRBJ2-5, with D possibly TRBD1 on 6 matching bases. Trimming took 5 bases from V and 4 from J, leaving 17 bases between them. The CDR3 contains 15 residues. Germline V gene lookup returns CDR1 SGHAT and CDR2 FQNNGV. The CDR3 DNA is TGTGCCAGCAGCCCGGGGCCACAGGGCCGAGAGACCCAGTACTTC. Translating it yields CASSPGPQGRETQYF. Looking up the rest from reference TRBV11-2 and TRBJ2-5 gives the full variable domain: EAGVAQSPRYKIIEKRQSVAFWCNPISGHATLYWYQQILGQGPKLLIQFQNNGVVDDSQLPKDRFSAERLKGVDSTLKIQPAKLEDSAVYLCASSPGPQGRETQYFGPGTRLLVL.

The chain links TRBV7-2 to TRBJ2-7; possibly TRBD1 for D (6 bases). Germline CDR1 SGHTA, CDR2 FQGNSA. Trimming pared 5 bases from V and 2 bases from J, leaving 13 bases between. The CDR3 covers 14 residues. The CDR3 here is CASSLGTSTYEQYV. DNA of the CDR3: TGTGCCAGCAGCCTGGGGACATCTACCTACGAGCAGTACGTC.

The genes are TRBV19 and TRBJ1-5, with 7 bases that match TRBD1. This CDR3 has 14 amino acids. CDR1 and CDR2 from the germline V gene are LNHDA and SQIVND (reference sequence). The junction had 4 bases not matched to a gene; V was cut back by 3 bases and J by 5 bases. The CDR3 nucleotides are TGTGCCAGTAGTATGGGACAGAGTTATCAGCCCCAGCATTTT. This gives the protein CASSMGQSYQPQHF.

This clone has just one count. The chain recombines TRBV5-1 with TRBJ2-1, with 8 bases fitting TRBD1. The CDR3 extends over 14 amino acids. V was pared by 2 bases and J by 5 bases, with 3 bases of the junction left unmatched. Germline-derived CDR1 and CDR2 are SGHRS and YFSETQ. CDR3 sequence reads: CASSFWTGNNEQFF. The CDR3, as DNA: TGCGCCAGCAGCTTTTGGACAGGGAACAATGAGCAGTTCTTC.

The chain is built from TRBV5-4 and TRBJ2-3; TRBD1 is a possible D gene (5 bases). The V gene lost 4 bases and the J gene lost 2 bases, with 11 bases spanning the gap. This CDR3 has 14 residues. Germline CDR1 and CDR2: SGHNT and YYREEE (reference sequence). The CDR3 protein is CASSPGGATDTQYF. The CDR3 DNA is TGTGCCAGCAGCCCCGGTGGGGCCACAGATACGCAGTATTTT.

The CDR3 region is CASSPSSYGYTF. CDR3 coding DNA: TGTGCCAGCAGCCCTTCCTCGTATGGCTACACCTTC. The J gene is TRBJ1-2, the V gene TRBV9, with unresolved D. The germline gives CDR1 SGDLS, CDR2 YYNGEE. V lost 4 bases to trimming and J lost 5 bases, with 9 bases between them. The CDR3 is 12 residues long.

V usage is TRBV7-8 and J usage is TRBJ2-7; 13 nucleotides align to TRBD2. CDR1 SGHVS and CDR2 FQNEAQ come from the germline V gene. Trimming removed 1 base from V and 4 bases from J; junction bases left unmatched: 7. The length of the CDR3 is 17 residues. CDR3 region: CASSLGTSGSGRYEQYV. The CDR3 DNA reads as TGTGCCAGCAGCTTAGGGACTAGCGGGAGTGGGCGATACGAGCAGTACGTC.

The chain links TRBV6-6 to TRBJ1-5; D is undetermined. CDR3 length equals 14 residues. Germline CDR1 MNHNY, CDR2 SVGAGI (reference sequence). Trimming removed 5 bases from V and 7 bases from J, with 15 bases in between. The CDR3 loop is CASSLGGVKQPQHF. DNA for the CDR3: TGTGCCAGCAGTCTCGGCGGCGTCAAACAGCCCCAGCATTTT.

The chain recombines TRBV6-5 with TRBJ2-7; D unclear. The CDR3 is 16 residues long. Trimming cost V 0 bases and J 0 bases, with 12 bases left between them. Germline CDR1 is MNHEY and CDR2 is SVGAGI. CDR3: CASSYSKSESSYEQYV. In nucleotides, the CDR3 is TGTGCCAGCAGTTACTCGAAGAGTGAAAGCTCCTACGAGCAGTACGTC.

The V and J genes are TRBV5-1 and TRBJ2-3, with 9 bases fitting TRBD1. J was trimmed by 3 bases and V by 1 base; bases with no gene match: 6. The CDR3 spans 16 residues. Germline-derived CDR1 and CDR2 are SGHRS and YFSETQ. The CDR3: CASSLTGTGSTDTQYF. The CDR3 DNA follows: TGCGCCAGCAGCTTGACCGGGACAGGGAGTACAGATACGCAGTATTTT.